Sequencing of this TCR beta chain was carried out in a study of cytomegalovirus exposure and HLA in healthy donors. Study outcomes and limitations: A later analysis appeared to link common viral pathogens to several of the most significant clusters.

The CDR3 sequence is 12 residues long. Germline-derived CDR1 and CDR2 are LNHDA and SQIVND (reference sequence). V lost 7 bases and J lost 7, with 11 bases in between. It was with 60 Vbeta and 13 Jbeta primers that the PCR ran. Sequencing was performed with immunoSEQ multiplex PCR; in TCRdb, only in-frame clones are kept and a portion is missing. The sample has some 180,000 clones, about 85% seen once. A remark on this clone: Its matching antigen is unknown. Different DNA sequences within this sample yield the same CDR3.

The clonotype originates from a man aged 30-40 years in good health and CMV-seropositive. Sequencing used PBMCs. The chain joins TRBV19 to TRBJ1-5; D may be TRBD1 (5 bases). The CDR3 region is CASKAGYQPQHF. The CDR3 DNA sequence: TGTGCCAGTAAGGCAGGGTACCAGCCCCAGCATTTT.